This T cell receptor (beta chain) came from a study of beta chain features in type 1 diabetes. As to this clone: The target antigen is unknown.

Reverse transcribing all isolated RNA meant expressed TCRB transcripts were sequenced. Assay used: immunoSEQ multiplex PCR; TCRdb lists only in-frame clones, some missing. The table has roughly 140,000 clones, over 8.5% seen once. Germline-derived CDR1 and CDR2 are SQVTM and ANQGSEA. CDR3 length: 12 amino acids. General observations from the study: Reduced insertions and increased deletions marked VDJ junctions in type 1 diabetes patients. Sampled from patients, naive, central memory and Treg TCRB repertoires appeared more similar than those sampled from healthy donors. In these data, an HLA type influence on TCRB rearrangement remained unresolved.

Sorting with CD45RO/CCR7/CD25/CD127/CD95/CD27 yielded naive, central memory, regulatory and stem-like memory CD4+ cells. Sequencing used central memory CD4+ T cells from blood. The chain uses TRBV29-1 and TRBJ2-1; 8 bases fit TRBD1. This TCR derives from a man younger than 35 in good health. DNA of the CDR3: TGCACCTCTATCAGGGGGCCCAATGAGCAGTTCTTC. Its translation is CTSIRGPNEQFF.